A single sample gave rise to the 9 T cell receptor beta chains below, sequenced in a study of post-analysis software for immune sequencing data (dated by TCRdb to between 2015 and 2017). The full study reports these points: Significantly higher frequencies in patients than in controls were found for roughly five TRBV segments, including TRBV5-6, TRBV5-1 and TRBV20-1.

Preparation of the library involved PCR. Reads for this sample came from an Illumina HiSeq 2500. To reduce PCR and sequencing biases, unique molecular identifiers were incorporated into the TCR beta cDNA libraries. TCRdb's own reprocessing of the public reads used fastp at Q25 and MiXCR and kept productive beta chains. Identical CDR3 protein sequences are pooled into one entry, listed with their most common genes and DNA. This sample lists 740,000 or so distinct CDR3 sequences; about 50% were detected once. Clones ranked in the top ten supply 4.6% of the sample. These TCRs are of unknown antigen specificity. The sequenced sample was blood. These TCRs come from a girl aged 10-17 years with multiple sclerosis.

V gene TRBV29-1 combines with J gene TRBJ1-2; TRBD1 aligns across 9 bases. This CDR3 spans 13 amino acids. Germline CDR1 is SQVTM and CDR2 is ANQGSEA. With V trimmed by 7 bases and J by 8 bases, 11 bases remained unmatched. CDR3 nucleotide sequence: TGCAGCGCCCTTCCGGGACAGGGTCGAGGCTACACCTTC. Translation gives CSALPGQGRGYTF.

This clonotype was observed a few times. V gene TRBV4-1 combines with J gene TRBJ1-1; unclear D gene. V lost 4 bases to trimming and J lost 0 bases, with 12 bases between them. Germline assignment: CDR1 MGHRA and CDR2 YSYEKL. CDR3 length: 15 amino acids. For the CDR3, the DNA is TGCGCCAGCAGCCCAGAGTCGGTTATGAACACTGAAGCTTTCTTT. Protein sequence: CASSPESVMNTEAFF.

V and J are TRBV5-1 and TRBJ2-7; the D is unclear. CDR3 length equals 17 residues. V was clipped by 0 bases and J by 3 bases, with 19 bases between them. The germline CDR1 and CDR2 sequences are SGHRS and YFSETQ. This CDR3 reads CASSLEGSLNPFYEQYF. CDR3 coding DNA: TGCGCCAGCAGCTTGGAGGGCAGCCTCAACCCCTTCTACGAGCAGTACTTC.

The chain uses TRBV5-1 and TRBJ1-1; D unresolved. The V gene's germline CDR1 is SGHRS and CDR2 YFSETQ. This CDR3 region has 13 residues. With 0 bases removed from V and 4 bases from J, the gap between germline ends came to 7 bases. The CDR3 nucleotides are TGCGCCAGCAGCTTGGAAATACTCACTGAAGCTTTCTTT. Amino acids: CASSLEILTEAFF.

The chain has TRBV6-5 and TRBJ2-3; no firm D call. This CDR3 region has 10 residues. Germline V CDR1 and CDR2: MNHEY, SVGAGI. Trimming removed 7 bases from V and 6 bases from J, with 5 bases in between. The CDR3 protein is CASTGDTQYF. The CDR3 DNA follows: TGTGCCAGCACGGGCGATACGCAGTATTTT.

This clonotype has just a few counts. The chain joins TRBV9 to TRBJ2-7, with TRBD1 identical over 8 bases. J lost 5 bases, V lost 0 bases, and 10 bases had no gene match. The CDR3 totals 16 residues. In germline, CDR1 is SGDLS, CDR2 YYNGEE. DNA of the CDR3: TGTGCCAGCAGCGTAGTCCCATGGACAGGGAATAACGAGCAGTACTTC. It encodes CASSVVPWTGNNEQYF.

This clonotype was seen only a few times. In nucleotides, the CDR3 is TGTGCCAGCATCTCCGGGACTAGCGGGAGGGCTTACGAGCAGTACTTC. This encodes CASISGTSGRAYEQYF. J is TRBJ2-7 and V is TRBV28; TRBD2 aligns across 16 bases. Trimming cost V 7 bases and J 4 bases; bases outside gene matches: 7. The CDR3 has 16 amino acids. The germline CDR1 and CDR2 sequences are MDHEN and SYDVKM.

This clonotype was counted a few times. V usage is TRBV12-5 and J usage is TRBJ2-1; D is uncertain. Trimming stripped 0 bases from V and 8 bases from J, with 11 bases between. The germline V gene encodes CDR1 LGHNT and CDR2 FRNRAP. The CDR3 spans 14 residues. CDR3 DNA: TGTGCTAGTGGTTTGGTACTGTGGGGTGATGAGCAGTTCTTC. Its translation is CASGLVLWGDEQFF.

V gene TRBV5-1 combines with J gene TRBJ2-5, with TRBD1 matching 10 bases. The DNA matches TRBJ2-7 better at its end, which makes the J call doubtful. This CDR3 contains 16 residues. Germline assignment: CDR1 SGHRS and CDR2 YFSETQ. The CDR3 DNA reads TGCGCCAGCAGCCTACGCTCGAGGGACAGGGGTAGCGAGCAGTACTTC. This encodes CASSLRSRDRGSEQYF.